This section outlines one T cell receptor (beta chain) sequence together with its context. Its antigen remains unidentified. Qualities for individual bases were not recorded, and no much larger clone is one base off. The data stem from a study of T cell responses to AZD1222 COVID-19 vaccine (dated by TCRdb to the early 2020s). Background for the entire study: TCR sequencing was performed for 230 to 250 trial participants, of whom roughly 200 were given two doses of AZD1222 and some 26 were given two doses of MenACWY control vaccine. Trial participants were enrolled by age into subgroups of 18-55, 56-69 and 70-plus years, and around 140, 26 and 57 TCR-sequenced participants, respectively, were included in these subgroups.

The CDR3 regions of human TCRbeta chains were analyzed by immunosequencing. Turning to the authors' computational methods: TCRs in the repertoires were compared against a reference library of SARS-CoV-2-specific TCRs that had been generated with the MIRA antigen-specificity platform. Breadth was defined as the fraction of unique TCRs that were SARS-CoV-2-associated. Depth was defined as the fraction of total T cells that were SARS-CoV-2-associated. Using the MIRA data, each spike-specific TCR was mapped to the spike region that the TCR reacts to and placed in a CD4 or CD8 class. Log10-transformed breadth and depth values were compared by one-way ANOVA with Sidak's multiple comparisons tests. Not all clones reach the TCRdb copy of this immuneACCESS table, which keeps in-frame sequences only. Checked studies attribute under half of the gap to unresolved V genes and leave the rest unexplained. That table gives V, J and clone size, and the DNA gave D and trimming. In all, the sample holds some 65,000 clones, and more than 65% of those were seen once. The ten largest make up 23% of the sample.

Overall study outcomes, separate from this receptor: Only a handful of AZD1222 recipients were SARS-CoV-2 seropositive at baseline, limiting conclusions about previously exposed vaccinees. The 56-69-year group was small, and its depth increase did not reach significance, likely because of low power. No day 14 peak-response samples were available, so repertoires were characterized only after the peak T cell response. Reportedly, close to half of the unique spike-specific TCRs recognized epitopes lying outside the regions that are mutated in the B.1.351 and B.1.1.7 variants. Participants were mostly white British and included more females than males, and it was suggested by the authors that clonal diversity may have been underestimated. The vaccine-associated CD4 TCRs covered the entire spike protein, and the dominant responses fell in regions 160-218 and 743-854. After two AZD1222 doses, both the breadth and the depth of spike-specific TCRs were significantly higher than at day 0 and than in MenACWY recipients.

The time point label, read with the paper, signifies: baseline before first vaccination. Interpreted using the paper, the treatment or condition label stands for: meningococcal conjugate vaccine given as trial control. The vaccinee samples were drawn from two UK trials, COV001 and COV002, one of which was a single-blind randomized controlled phase 2/3 trial testing AZD1222 (ChAdOx1 nCoV-19) in healthy adults. For TCRbeta chain sequencing, PBMC samples from trial participants were taken at day 0 and at day 28 after the second dose. Trimmed from V: 8 bases; trimmed from J: 7 bases; junction bases lacking a gene match: 16. The CDR3 starts with the cysteine, ends with the phenylalanine, and has 16 residues. Solely the CDR3 DNA is kept, with 48 bases framed from the first base. CDR1 and CDR2 are drawn from the germline V gene: MDHEN, SYDVKM.

This receptor was taken from an adult in good health. The input for sequencing was peripheral blood, taken on day 0 of MenACWY control vaccination. The rearranged chain carries TRBV28 and TRBJ2-1; 8 bases in the junction line up with TRBD2. CDR3 sequence: CASAPQLAGNYNEQFF. The DNA reads as follows: TGTGCCAGCGCTCCACAGTTAGCGGGGAACTATAATGAGCAGTTCTTC.